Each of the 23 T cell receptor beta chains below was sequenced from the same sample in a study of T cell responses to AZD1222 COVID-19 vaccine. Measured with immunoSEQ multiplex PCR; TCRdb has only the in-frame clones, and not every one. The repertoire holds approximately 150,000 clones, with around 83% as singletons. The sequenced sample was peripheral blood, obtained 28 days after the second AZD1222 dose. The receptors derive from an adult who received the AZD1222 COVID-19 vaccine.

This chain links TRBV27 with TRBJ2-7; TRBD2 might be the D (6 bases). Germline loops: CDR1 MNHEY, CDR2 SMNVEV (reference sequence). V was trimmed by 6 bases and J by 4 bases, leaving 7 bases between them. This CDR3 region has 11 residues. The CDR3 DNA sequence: TGTGCCAGCAGCGGGGGATACGAGCAGTACTTC. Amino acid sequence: CASSGGYEQYF.

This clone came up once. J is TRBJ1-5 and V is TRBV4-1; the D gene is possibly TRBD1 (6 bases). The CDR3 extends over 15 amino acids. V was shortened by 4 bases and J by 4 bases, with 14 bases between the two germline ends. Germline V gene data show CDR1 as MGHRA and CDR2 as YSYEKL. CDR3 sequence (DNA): TGCGCCAGCAGCCTGCAGGGGCCAGGAAATCAGCCCCAGCATTTT. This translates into CASSLQGPGNQPQHF.

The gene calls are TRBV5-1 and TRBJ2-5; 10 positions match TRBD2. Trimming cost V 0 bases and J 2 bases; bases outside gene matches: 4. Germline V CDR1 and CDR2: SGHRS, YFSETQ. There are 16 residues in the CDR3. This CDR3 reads CASSLERTSGQETQYF. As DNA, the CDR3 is TGCGCCAGCAGCTTGGAGCGGACTAGCGGACAAGAGACCCAGTACTTC. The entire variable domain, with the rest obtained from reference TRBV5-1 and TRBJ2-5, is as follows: KAGVTQTPRYLIKTRGQQVTLSCSPISGHRSVSWYQQTPGQGLQFLFEYFSETQRNKGNFPGRFSGRQFSNSRSEMNVSTLELGDSALYLCASSLERTSGQETQYFGPGTRLLVL.

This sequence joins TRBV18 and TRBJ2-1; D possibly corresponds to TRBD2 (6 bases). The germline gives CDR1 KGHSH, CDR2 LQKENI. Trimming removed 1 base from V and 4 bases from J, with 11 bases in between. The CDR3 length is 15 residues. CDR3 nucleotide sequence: TGTGCCAGCTCACCACTCGGGAGTGATTACAATGAGCAGTTCTTC. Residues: CASSPLGSDYNEQFF.

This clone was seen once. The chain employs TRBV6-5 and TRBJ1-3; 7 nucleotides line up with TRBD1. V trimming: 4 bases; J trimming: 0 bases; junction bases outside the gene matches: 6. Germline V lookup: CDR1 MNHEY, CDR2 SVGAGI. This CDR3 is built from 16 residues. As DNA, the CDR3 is TGTGCCAGCAGTTCGACGGACAGGCTCTCTGGAAACACCATATATTTT. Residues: CASSSTDRLSGNTIYF.

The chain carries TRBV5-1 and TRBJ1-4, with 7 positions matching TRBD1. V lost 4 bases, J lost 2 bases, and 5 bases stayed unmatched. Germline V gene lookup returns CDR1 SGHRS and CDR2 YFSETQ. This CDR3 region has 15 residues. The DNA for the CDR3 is TGCGCCAGCAGCAATACAGGGGCCACTAATGAAAAACTGTTTTTT. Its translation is CASSNTGATNEKLFF. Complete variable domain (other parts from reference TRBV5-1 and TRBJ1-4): KAGVTQTPRYLIKTRGQQVTLSCSPISGHRSVSWYQQTPGQGLQFLFEYFSETQRNKGNFPGRFSGRQFSNSRSEMNVSTLELGDSALYLCASSNTGATNEKLFFGSGTQLSVL.

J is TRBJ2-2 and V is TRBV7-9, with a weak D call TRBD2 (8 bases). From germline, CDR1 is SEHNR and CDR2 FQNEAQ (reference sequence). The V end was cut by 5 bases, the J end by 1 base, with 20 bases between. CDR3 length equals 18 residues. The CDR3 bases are TGTGCCAGCAGCCCCCGGGACAGCGGGGGCTTGAACACCGGGGAGCTGTTTTTT. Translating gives CASSPRDSGGLNTGELFF.

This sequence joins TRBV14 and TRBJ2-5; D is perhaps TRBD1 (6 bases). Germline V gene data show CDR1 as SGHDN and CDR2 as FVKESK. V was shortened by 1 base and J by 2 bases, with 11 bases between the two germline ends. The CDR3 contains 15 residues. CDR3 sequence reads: CASSQGVTGQETQYF. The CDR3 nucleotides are TGTGCCAGCAGCCAAGGAGTAACAGGGCAAGAGACCCAGTACTTC.

The CDR3: CASSLTGGNTEAFF. CDR3 bases: TGTGCCAGCAGTTTAACAGGGGGAAACACTGAAGCTTTCTTT. The chain uses TRBV27 and TRBJ1-1, with 8 bases aligning to TRBD1. CDR1 and CDR2 from the germline V gene are MNHEY and SMNVEV (reference sequence). The CDR3 loop spans 14 amino acids. V gave up 2 bases and J gave up 2 bases; unmatched junction bases: 1.

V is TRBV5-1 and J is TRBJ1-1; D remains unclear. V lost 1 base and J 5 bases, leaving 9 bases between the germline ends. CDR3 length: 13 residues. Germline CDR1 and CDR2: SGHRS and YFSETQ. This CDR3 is CASSLLGGTEAFF. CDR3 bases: TGCGCCAGCAGCTTGCTCGGAGGGACTGAAGCTTTCTTT.

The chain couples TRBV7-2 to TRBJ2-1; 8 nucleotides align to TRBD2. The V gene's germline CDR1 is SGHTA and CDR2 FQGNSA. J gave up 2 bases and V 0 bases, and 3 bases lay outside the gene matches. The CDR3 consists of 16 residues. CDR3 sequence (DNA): TGTGCCAGCAGCTTAGCGGGAGCGGGGGCCTACAATGAGCAGTTCTTC. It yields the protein CASSLAGAGAYNEQFF.

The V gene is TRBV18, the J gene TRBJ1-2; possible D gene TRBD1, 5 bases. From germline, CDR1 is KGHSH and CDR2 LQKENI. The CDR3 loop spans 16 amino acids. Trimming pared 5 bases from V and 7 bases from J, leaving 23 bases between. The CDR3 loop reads CASSAASQGLAGGYTF. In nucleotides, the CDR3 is TGTGCCAGCTCAGCAGCCTCCCAGGGCCTCGCTGGTGGCTACACCTTC.

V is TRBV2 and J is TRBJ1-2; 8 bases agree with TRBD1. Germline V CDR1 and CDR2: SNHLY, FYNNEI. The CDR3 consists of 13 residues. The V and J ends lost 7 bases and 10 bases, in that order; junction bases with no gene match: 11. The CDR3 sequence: CASKVWTGRDYTF. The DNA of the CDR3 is TGTGCCAGCAAGGTTTGGACAGGGAGAGACTACACCTTC.

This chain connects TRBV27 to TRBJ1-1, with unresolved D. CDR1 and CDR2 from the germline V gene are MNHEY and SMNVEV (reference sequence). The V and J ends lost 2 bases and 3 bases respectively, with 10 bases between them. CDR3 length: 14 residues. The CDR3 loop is CASSLQGMDTEAFF. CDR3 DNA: TGTGCCAGCAGTTTACAAGGTATGGACACTGAAGCTTTCTTT.

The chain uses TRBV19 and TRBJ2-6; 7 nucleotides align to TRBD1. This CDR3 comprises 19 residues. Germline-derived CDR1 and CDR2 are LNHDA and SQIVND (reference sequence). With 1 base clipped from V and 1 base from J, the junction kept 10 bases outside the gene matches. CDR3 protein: CASSIADRAPASGANVLTF. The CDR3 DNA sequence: TGTGCCAGTAGTATAGCCGACAGGGCGCCGGCGTCTGGGGCCAACGTCCTGACTTTC.

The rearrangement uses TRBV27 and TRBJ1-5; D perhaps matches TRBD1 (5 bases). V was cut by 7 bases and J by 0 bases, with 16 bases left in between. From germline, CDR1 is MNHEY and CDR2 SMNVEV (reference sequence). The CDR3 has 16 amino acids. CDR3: CASKDGTTYSNQPQHF. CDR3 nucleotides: TGTGCCAGCAAGGACGGGACCACATATAGCAATCAGCCCCAGCATTTT.

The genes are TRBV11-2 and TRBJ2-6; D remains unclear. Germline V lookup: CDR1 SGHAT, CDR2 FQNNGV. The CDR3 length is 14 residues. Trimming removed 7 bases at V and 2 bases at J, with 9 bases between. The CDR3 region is CASITRTGANVLTF. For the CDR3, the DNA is TGTGCCAGCATCACGAGGACTGGGGCCAACGTCCTGACTTTC. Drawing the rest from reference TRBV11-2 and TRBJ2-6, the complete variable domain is EAGVAQSPRYKIIEKRQSVAFWCNPISGHATLYWYQQILGQGPKLLIQFQNNGVVDDSQLPKDRFSAERLKGVDSTLKIQPAKLEDSAVYLCASITRTGANVLTFGAGSRLTVL.

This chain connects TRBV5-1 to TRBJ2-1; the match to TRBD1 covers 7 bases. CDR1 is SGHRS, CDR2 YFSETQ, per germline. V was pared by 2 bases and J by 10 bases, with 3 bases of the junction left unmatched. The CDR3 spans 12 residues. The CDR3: CASSFSGQEQFF. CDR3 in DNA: TGCGCCAGCAGCTTTTCGGGACAGGAGCAGTTCTTC.

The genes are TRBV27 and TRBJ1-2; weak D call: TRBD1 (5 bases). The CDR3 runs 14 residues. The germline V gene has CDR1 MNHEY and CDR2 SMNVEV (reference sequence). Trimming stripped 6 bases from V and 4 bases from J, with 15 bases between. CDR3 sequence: CASSPRGGVYGYTF. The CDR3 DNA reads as TGTGCCAGCAGCCCTCGCGGGGGAGTCTATGGCTACACCTTC.

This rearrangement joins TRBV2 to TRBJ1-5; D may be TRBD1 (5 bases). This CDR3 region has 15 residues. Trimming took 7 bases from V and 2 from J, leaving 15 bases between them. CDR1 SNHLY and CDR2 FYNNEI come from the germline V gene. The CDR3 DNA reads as TGTGCCAGCACCCTGAATGTAGGGGGCAATCAGCCCCAGCATTTT. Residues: CASTLNVGGNQPQHF.

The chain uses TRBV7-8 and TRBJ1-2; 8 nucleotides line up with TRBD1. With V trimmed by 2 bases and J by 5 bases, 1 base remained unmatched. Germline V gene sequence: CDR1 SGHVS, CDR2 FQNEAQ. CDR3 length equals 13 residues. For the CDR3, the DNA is TGTGCCAGCAGCTTAACAGGGGGTTATGGCTACACCTTC. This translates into CASSLTGGYGYTF.

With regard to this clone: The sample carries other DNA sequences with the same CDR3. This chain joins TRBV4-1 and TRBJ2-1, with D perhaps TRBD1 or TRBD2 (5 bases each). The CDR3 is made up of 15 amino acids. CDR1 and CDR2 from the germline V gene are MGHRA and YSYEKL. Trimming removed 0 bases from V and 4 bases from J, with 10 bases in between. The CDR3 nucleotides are TGCGCCAGCAGCCAAGAGGGACGGTCATACAATGAGCAGTTCTTC. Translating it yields CASSQEGRSYNEQFF.

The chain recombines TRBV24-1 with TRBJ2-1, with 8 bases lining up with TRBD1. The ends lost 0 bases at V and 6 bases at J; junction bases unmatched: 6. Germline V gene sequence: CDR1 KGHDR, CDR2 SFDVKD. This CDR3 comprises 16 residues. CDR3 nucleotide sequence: TGTGCCACCAGTGATTTGCAAGGGACAGGCATCAATGAGCAGTTCTTC. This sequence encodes CATSDLQGTGINEQFF.